This T cell receptor (beta chain) was sequenced during a study of CD8 T cells in ankylosing spondylitis. Study results and caveats: Reportedly, disease-linked clones are significantly enriched in ankylosing spondylitis patients' matched synovial fluid. Several of the motif variants were reported before in synovial fluid and blood from reactive arthritis.

Libraries for TCR beta were made by quantitative 5'-RACE with molecular barcodes. TCRdb independently ran MiXCR on the 5' RACE reads; one entry per CDR3 protein. The top ten clones hold 12% of a sample with some 120,000 distinct CDR3 sequences, about 6.4% of them seen once. CDR1 is DFQATT and CDR2 is SNEGSKA in the germline V gene (reference sequence). The junction had 11 bases not matched to a gene; V was cut back by 0 bases and J by 4 bases. The CDR3 sequence is 16 residues long. This clonotype was counted only a few times. Antigen unknown. The J gene is TRBJ1-1, the V gene TRBV20-1; 7 bases are a match to TRBD1. The receptor was derived from a male donor with ankylosing spondylitis or in good health (not recorded which). Material: blood, either unsorted or a sorted T cell fraction (not recorded which). The CDR3 coding sequence is TGCAGTGCTAGAGATGATAGGGGGCCCTTGGTCACTGAAGCTTTCTTT. Protein product: CSARDDRGPLVTEAFF.